This paragraph reports one TCR beta chain. This CDR3 has 19 amino acids. Deletions cut 7 bases from V and 2 bases from J, with 24 bases between. The germline V gene encodes CDR1 KGHSH and CDR2 LQKENI. Profiling relied on immunoSEQ multiplex PCR, and the TCRdb table lists in-frame clones only, not all of them. The sample consists of roughly 710,000 clones, 80% to 90% of them appearing once. These data are taken from a study of shared T cell receptors in the human thymus. These same records also appear under a second study, on human thymus T cells. That publication notes: Unrelated individuals had highly overlapping thymic repertoires, as reported in related research.

The V and J genes are TRBV18 and TRBJ2-6; tentative D call: TRBD2 (5 bases). Sequenced input: thymocytes. This clonotype was obtained from a girl in the first two years of life with a congenital heart defect. In DNA, the CDR3 is TGTGCCAGCTTGCTATCGGACGGGGTAAGAAGGCCTGGGGCCAACGTCCTGACTTTC. This sequence encodes CASLLSDGVRRPGANVLTF.